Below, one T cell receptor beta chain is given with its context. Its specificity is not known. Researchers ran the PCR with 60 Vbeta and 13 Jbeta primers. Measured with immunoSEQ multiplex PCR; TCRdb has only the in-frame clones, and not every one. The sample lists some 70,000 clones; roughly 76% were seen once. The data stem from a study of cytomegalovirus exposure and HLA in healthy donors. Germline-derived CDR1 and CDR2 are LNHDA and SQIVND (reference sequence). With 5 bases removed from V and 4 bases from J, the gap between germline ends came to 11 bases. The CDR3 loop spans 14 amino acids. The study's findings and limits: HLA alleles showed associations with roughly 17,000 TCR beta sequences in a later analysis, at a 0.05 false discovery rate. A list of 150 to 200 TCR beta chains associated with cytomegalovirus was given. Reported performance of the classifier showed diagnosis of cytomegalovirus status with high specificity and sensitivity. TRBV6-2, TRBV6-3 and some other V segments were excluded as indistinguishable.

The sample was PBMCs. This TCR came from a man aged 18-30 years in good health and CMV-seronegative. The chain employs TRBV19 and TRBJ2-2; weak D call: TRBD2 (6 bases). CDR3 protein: CASSPRGTTGELFF. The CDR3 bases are TGTGCCAGTAGTCCACGGGGGACCACCGGGGAGCTGTTTTTT. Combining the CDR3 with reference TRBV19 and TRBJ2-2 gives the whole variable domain DGGITQSPKYLFRKEGQNVTLSCEQNLNHDAMYWYRQDPGQGLRLIYYSQIVNDFQKGDIAEGYSVSREKKESFPLTVTSAQKNPTAFYLCASSPRGTTGELFFGEGSRLTVL.